These 21 T cell receptor beta chains originate from one sample sequenced in a study of OX40 agonist ivuxolimab in advanced cancers. Generated by immunoSEQ multiplex PCR, the TCRdb table keeps only in-frame clones and is missing some. The table includes approximately 89,000 clones, under 95% detected once. The sample was CD4+ or CD8+ T cells sorted from blood, taken in a trial of the OX40 agonist ivuxolimab. The receptor source for this set is an adult with an advanced solid tumor such as melanoma, head and neck, liver or kidney cancer.

The chain couples TRBV28 to TRBJ1-3; 11 bases are shared with TRBD1. There are 15 residues in the CDR3. Looked up from germline, CDR1 is MDHEN and CDR2 is SYDVKM. Unmatched junction bases numbered 3, after V lost 6 bases and J lost 2 bases. The CDR3 reads CASRGQGDTGNTIYF. The CDR3 nucleotides read TGTGCCAGCAGGGGACAGGGGGATACTGGAAACACCATATATTTT.

The rearrangement uses TRBV10-3 and TRBJ2-1; the match to TRBD2 covers 7 bases. Germline V gene sequence: CDR1 ENHRY, CDR2 SYGVKD. The V gene end was trimmed by 0 bases and the J gene end by 0 bases; junction bases not matched to a gene: 2. The CDR3 contains 16 residues. CDR3 coding DNA: TGTGCCATCAGTGAGTCTGGCGGGGGCTCCTACAATGAGCAGTTCTTC. It specifies CAISESGGGSYNEQFF.

The rearrangement links TRBV2 to TRBJ1-4; unclear D gene. This CDR3 region has 11 residues. The V gene's germline CDR1 is SNHLY and CDR2 FYNNEI. V lost 4 bases to trimming and J lost 5 bases, with 2 bases between them. The chain's CDR3 is CASSGNEKLFF. CDR3 bases: TGTGCCAGCAGTGGAAATGAAAAACTGTTTTTT. Filled out from reference TRBV2 and TRBJ1-4, the complete variable domain reads EPEVTQTPSHQVTQMGQEVILRCVPISNHLYFYWYRQILGQKVEFLVSFYNNEISEKSEIFDDQFSVERPDGSNFTLKIRSTKLEDSAMYFCASSGNEKLFFGSGTQLSVL.

The chain has TRBV19 and TRBJ1-1, with D possibly matching TRBD1 (5 bases). Germline values: CDR1 LNHDA, CDR2 SQIVND (reference sequence). CDR3 size: 14 residues. Deletions cut 5 bases from V and 0 bases from J, with 10 bases between. The CDR3 loop is CASSVAGMNTEAFF. The CDR3 region has the DNA TGTGCCAGTAGTGTTGCAGGGATGAACACTGAAGCTTTCTTT.

This chain links TRBV28 with TRBJ2-3, with 8 bases identical to TRBD2. Germline loops: CDR1 MDHEN, CDR2 SYDVKM. This CDR3 contains 15 residues. The V and J ends lost 6 bases and 1 base, in that order; junction bases with no gene match: 6. CDR3 coding DNA: TGTGCCAGCAGATCAAGCGGGGGCCGCACAGATACGCAGTATTTT. Amino acids: CASRSSGGRTDTQYF.

This clone was observed a single time. The chain employs TRBV6-6 and TRBJ2-3, with 9 bases fitting TRBD2. This CDR3 region has 15 residues. V was clipped by 6 bases and J by 5 bases; unmatched bases: 9. Germline V gene lookup returns CDR1 MNHNY and CDR2 SVGAGI (reference sequence). CDR3 sequence reads: CASRGSSGMIDTQYF. The CDR3 DNA sequence: TGTGCCAGCAGGGGCTCTAGCGGGATGATAGATACGCAGTATTTT.

This clone was detected only a few times. The chain carries TRBV27 and TRBJ1-5; 11 bases align to TRBD1. The CDR3 has 15 residues. From germline, CDR1 is MNHEY and CDR2 SMNVEV (reference sequence). V lost 0 bases, J lost 8 bases, and 3 bases stayed unmatched. The CDR3 spells CASSLSGTGGKPQHF. CDR3 in DNA: TGTGCCAGCAGTTTATCGGGGACAGGGGGGAAGCCCCAGCATTTT.

This chain joins TRBV7-2 and TRBJ1-1; the D is unclear. Germline V gene data show CDR1 as SGHTA and CDR2 as FQGNSA. V was cut by 4 bases and J by 2 bases, with 8 bases left in between. The CDR3 loop spans 13 amino acids. The CDR3 is CASSSGSNTEAFF. The CDR3 DNA is TGTGCCAGCAGCTCGGGCTCCAACACTGAAGCTTTCTTT.

This clone came up once. The chain uses TRBV9 and TRBJ1-6; D remains unclear. V lost 0 bases and J lost 0, with 7 bases in between. CDR1 is SGDLS and CDR2 is YYNGEE in the germline V gene. This CDR3 spans 16 amino acids. Here the CDR3 DNA reads TGTGCCAGCAGCGTAGATAGGTACTCCTATAATTCACCCCTCCACTTT. Translated, it gives CASSVDRYSYNSPLHF.

The chain has TRBV28 and TRBJ1-1; D gene unclear. With 1 base removed from V and 8 bases from J, the gap between germline ends came to 8 bases. The CDR3 is made up of 12 amino acids. CDR1 is MDHEN, CDR2 SYDVKM, per germline. The chain's CDR3 is CASSLSSREAFF. CDR3 nucleotide sequence: TGTGCCAGCAGTTTATCGTCGAGGGAAGCTTTCTTT.

This CDR3 is CASSLEGQIANYGYTF. The CDR3 region has the DNA TGTGCCAGCAGTTTAGAGGGACAAATAGCTAACTATGGCTACACCTTC. V gene TRBV28 combines with J gene TRBJ1-2; TRBD1 might be the D (6 bases). Germline V gives CDR1 MDHEN, CDR2 SYDVKM. This CDR3 contains 16 residues. Trimming pared 2 bases from V and 0 bases from J, leaving 13 bases between.

The rearrangement links TRBV7-2 to TRBJ1-5, with a weak D call TRBD1 (6 bases). The CDR3 contains 16 residues. Looked up from germline, CDR1 is SGHTA and CDR2 is FQGNSA. V lost 5 bases, J lost 1 base, and 15 bases lay in between. As DNA, the CDR3 is TGTGCCAGCAGCGCGGAACCAGGGGTCAGCAATCAGCCCCAGCATTTT. It is translated as CASSAEPGVSNQPQHF.

The CDR3 nucleotides are TGCGCCAGCAGCGAGGAACTAGCGGGAGATACTGAGACCCAGTACTTC. Residues: CASSEELAGDTETQYF. V and J are TRBV5-1 and TRBJ2-5, with 11 bases aligning to TRBD2. This CDR3 has 16 residues. The germline V gene has CDR1 SGHRS and CDR2 YFSETQ. After removal of 4 bases from V and 5 bases from J, the junction contained 10 bases not matched to a gene.

J is TRBJ2-5 and V is TRBV15; 9 bases are shared with TRBD1. CDR1 LNHNV and CDR2 YYDKDF come from the germline V gene (reference sequence). J gave up 2 bases and V 0 bases, and 10 bases lay outside the gene matches. The CDR3 loop spans 18 amino acids. CDR3 bases: TGTGCCACCAGCAGAGATCACGGGACAGGGTCTGTTCAAGAGACCCAGTACTTC. This sequence encodes CATSRDHGTGSVQETQYF.

In DNA, the CDR3 is TGTGCCAGCCGCAGAGCTGCATCCTACGAGCAGTACTTC. It translates to CASRRAASYEQYF. This rearrangement joins TRBV6-1 to TRBJ2-7; D gene ambiguous. The length of the CDR3 is 13 residues. The V end was cut by 8 bases, the J end by 1 base, with 12 bases between. Germline V gene data show CDR1 as MNHNS and CDR2 as SASEGT.

The chain has TRBV6-4 and TRBJ1-1, with 11 bases identical to TRBD1. Germline trimming cut 0 bases from V and 6 bases from J; bases unmatched to any gene: 6. Germline V gives CDR1 MRHNA, CDR2 SNTAGT. The CDR3 extends over 16 amino acids. Written as DNA, the CDR3 is TGTGCCAGCAGTGACTCGAGTAGGGACAGGGGGGCTGAAGCTTTCTTT. This gives the protein CASSDSSRDRGAEAFF.

This chain joins TRBV9 and TRBJ1-1, with a tentative D call TRBD1 (5 bases). The CDR3 runs to 14 residues. Germline V gene sequence: CDR1 SGDLS, CDR2 YYNGEE. V lost 4 bases and J lost 5, with 15 bases in between. CDR3 protein: CASSPPTAWTEAFF. The CDR3 DNA is TGTGCCAGCAGCCCCCCGACAGCTTGGACTGAAGCTTTCTTT. Using reference TRBV9 and TRBJ1-1 for the parts outside the CDR3, the full variable domain is DSGVTQTPKHLITATGQRVTLRCSPRSGDLSVYWYQQSLDQGLQFLIQYYNGEERAKGNILERFSAQQFPDLHSELNLSSLELGDSALYFCASSPPTAWTEAFFGQGTRLTVV.

The chain employs TRBV6-1 and TRBJ1-6; D not certain. The V end lost 1 base, the J end lost 6 bases, and 10 bases lay between the germline ends. Germline V gene data show CDR1 as MNHNS and CDR2 as SASEGT. The CDR3 has 15 amino acids. The CDR3 region has the DNA TGTGCCAGCAGTGAAGGAATCAGTCCTAATTCACCCCTCCACTTT. Translation gives CASSEGISPNSPLHF.

The J gene is TRBJ2-7, the V gene TRBV5-1; 9 positions agree with TRBD1. Trimming took 4 bases from V and 1 from J; bases not matched to a gene: 9. Germline CDR1 and CDR2: SGHRS and YFSETQ. The CDR3 loop spans 16 amino acids. The CDR3 coding sequence is TGCGCCAGCAGCCGGACAGGGACAGGGACTTCCTACGAGCAGTACTTC. The encoded protein is CASSRTGTGTSYEQYF. Based on the CDR3 plus reference TRBV5-1 and TRBJ2-7, the full variable domain is KAGVTQTPRYLIKTRGQQVTLSCSPISGHRSVSWYQQTPGQGLQFLFEYFSETQRNKGNFPGRFSGRQFSNSRSEMNVSTLELGDSALYLCASSRTGTGTSYEQYFGPGTRLTVT.

The chain carries TRBV27 and TRBJ2-3, with TRBD2 identical over 7 bases. The CDR3 covers 15 residues. The junction had 8 bases not matched to a gene; V was cut back by 6 bases and J by 2 bases. Germline V CDR1 and CDR2: MNHEY, SMNVEV (reference sequence). The CDR3 loop reads CASRLGGTNTDTQYF. CDR3 DNA sequence: TGTGCCAGCAGGTTGGGAGGGACCAACACAGATACGCAGTATTTT.

This clone has a handful of counts. As DNA, the CDR3 is TGCGCCAGCAGCGAAGGGACCACCTCATTCTCCCAGTTCTTC. Protein product: CASSEGTTSFSQFF. V is TRBV5-1 and J is TRBJ2-1, with D perhaps being TRBD1 or TRBD2 (5 bases each). The CDR3 length is 14 residues. Trimming pared 4 bases from V and 13 bases from J, leaving 21 bases between. Per the germline V gene, CDR1 is SGHRS and CDR2 is YFSETQ.